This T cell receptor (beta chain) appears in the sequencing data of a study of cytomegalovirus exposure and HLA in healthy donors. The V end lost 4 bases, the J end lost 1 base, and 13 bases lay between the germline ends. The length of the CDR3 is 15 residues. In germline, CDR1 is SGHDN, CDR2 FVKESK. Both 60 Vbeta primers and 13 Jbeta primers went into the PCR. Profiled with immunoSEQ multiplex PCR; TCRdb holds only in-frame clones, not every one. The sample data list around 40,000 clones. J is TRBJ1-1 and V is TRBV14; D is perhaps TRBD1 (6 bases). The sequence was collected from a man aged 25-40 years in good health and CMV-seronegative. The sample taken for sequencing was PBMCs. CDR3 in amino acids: CASSLGPGANTEAFF. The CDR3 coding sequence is TGTGCCAGCAGCCTTGGGCCAGGGGCGAACACTGAAGCTTTCTTT.